Listed here are 2 T cell receptor beta chains from one sample, sequenced in a study of shared clonotypes between healthy human individuals. Some clones are missing from TCRdb's copy, which holds only in-frame ones; the method was immunoSEQ multiplex PCR. The sample contains about 1.5 million clones, 96% of which appear only once. Source material: naive CD4+ T cells sorted from blood. Regarding subset: CD45RA+ positively selected. These receptors originate from a young man in good health.

The chain couples TRBV7-2 to TRBJ1-5; D gene ambiguous. This CDR3 is 16 amino acids long. The ends were cut back, 4 bases at V and 5 bases at J, with 18 bases in the middle. CDR1 is SGHTA, CDR2 FQGNSA, per germline. As DNA, the CDR3 is TGTGCCAGCAGCTGGGGTGGTATGGACTTTCATCAGCCCCAGCATTTT. This codes for CASSWGGMDFHQPQHF. The whole variable domain, filled in from reference TRBV7-2 and TRBJ1-5, reads GAGVSQSPSNKVTEKGKDVELRCDPISGHTALYWYRQSLGQGLEFLIYFQGNSAPDKSGLPSDRFSAERTGGSVSTLTIQRTQQEDSAVYLCASSWGGMDFHQPQHFGDGTRLSIL.

A single count supports this clone. V usage is TRBV27 and J usage is TRBJ1-2, with D possibly being TRBD1 (5 bases). Germline assignment: CDR1 MNHEY and CDR2 SMNVEV (reference sequence). Trimming removed 5 bases at V and 1 base at J, with 20 bases between. This CDR3 is 17 amino acids long. In nucleotides, the CDR3 is TGTGCCAGCAGTCCGTCTCCCCGACAGAATATTAACTATGGCTACACCTTC. Translated: CASSPSPRQNINYGYTF.